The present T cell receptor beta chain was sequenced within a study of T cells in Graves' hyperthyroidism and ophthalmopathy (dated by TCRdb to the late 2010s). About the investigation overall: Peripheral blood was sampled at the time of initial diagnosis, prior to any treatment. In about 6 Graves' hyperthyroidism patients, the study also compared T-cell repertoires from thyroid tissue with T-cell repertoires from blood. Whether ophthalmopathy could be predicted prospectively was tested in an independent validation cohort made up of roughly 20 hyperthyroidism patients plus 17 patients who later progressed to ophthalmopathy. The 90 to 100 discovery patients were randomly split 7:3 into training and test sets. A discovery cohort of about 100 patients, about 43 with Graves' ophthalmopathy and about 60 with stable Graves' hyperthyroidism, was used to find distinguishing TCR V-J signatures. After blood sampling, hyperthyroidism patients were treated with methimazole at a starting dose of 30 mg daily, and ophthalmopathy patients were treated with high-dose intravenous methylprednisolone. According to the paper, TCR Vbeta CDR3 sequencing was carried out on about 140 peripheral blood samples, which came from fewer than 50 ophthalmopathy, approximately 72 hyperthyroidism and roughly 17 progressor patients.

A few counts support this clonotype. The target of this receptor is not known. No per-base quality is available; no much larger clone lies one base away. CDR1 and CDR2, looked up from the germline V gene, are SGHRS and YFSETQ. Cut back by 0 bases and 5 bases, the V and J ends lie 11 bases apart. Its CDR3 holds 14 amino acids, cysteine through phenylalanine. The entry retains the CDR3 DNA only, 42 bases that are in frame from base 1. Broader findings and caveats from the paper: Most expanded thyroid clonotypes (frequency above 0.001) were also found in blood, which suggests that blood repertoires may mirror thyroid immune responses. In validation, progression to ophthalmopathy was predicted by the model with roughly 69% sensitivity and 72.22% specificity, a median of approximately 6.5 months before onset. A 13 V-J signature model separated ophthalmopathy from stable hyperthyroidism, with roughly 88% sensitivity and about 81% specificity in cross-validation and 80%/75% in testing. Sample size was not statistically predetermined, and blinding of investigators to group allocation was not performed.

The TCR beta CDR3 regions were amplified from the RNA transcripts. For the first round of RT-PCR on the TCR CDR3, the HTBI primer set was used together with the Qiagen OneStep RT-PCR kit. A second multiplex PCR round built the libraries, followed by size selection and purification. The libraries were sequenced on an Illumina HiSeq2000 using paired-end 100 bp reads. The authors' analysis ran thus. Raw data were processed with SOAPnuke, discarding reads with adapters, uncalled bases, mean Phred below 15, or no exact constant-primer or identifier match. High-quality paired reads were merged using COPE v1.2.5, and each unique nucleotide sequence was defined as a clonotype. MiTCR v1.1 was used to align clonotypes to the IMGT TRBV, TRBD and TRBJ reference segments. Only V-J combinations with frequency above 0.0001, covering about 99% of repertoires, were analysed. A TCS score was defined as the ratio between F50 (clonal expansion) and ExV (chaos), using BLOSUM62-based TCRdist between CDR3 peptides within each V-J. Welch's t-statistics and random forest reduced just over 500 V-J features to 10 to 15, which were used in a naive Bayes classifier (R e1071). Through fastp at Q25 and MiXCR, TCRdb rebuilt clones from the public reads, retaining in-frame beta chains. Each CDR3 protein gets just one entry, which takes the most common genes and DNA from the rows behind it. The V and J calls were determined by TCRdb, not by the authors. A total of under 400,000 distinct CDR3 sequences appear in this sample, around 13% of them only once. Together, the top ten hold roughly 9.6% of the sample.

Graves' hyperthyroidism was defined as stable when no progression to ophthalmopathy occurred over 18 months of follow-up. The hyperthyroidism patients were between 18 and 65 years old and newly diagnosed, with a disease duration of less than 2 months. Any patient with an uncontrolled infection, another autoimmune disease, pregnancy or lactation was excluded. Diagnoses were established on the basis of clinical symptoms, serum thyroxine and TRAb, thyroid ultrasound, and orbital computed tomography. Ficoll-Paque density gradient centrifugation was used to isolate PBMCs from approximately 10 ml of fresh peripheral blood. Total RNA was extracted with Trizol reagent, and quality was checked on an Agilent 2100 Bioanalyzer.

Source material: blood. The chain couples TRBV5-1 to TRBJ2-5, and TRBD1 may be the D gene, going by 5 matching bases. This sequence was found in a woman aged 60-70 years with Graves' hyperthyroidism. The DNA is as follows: TGCGCCAGCAGCTTGGGCCCGGCAGGGGAGACCCAGTACTTC. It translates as CASSLGPAGETQYF.